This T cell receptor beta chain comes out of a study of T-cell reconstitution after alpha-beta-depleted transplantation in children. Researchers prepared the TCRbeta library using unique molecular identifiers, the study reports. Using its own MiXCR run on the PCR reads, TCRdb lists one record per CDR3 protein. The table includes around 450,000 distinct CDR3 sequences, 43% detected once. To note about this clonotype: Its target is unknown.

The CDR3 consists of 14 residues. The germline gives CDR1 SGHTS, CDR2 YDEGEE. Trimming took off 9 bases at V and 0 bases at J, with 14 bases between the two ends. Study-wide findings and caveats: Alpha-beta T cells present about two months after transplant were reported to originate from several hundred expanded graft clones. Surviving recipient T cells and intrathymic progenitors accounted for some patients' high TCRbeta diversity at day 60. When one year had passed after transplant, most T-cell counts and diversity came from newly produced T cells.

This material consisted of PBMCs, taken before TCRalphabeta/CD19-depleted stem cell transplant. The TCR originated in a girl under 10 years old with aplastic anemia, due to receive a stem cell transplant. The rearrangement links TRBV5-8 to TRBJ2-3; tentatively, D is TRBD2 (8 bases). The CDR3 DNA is TGTGCCACCCGGGAGGGGGCTAGCACAGATACGCAGTATTTT. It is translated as CATREGASTDTQYF.